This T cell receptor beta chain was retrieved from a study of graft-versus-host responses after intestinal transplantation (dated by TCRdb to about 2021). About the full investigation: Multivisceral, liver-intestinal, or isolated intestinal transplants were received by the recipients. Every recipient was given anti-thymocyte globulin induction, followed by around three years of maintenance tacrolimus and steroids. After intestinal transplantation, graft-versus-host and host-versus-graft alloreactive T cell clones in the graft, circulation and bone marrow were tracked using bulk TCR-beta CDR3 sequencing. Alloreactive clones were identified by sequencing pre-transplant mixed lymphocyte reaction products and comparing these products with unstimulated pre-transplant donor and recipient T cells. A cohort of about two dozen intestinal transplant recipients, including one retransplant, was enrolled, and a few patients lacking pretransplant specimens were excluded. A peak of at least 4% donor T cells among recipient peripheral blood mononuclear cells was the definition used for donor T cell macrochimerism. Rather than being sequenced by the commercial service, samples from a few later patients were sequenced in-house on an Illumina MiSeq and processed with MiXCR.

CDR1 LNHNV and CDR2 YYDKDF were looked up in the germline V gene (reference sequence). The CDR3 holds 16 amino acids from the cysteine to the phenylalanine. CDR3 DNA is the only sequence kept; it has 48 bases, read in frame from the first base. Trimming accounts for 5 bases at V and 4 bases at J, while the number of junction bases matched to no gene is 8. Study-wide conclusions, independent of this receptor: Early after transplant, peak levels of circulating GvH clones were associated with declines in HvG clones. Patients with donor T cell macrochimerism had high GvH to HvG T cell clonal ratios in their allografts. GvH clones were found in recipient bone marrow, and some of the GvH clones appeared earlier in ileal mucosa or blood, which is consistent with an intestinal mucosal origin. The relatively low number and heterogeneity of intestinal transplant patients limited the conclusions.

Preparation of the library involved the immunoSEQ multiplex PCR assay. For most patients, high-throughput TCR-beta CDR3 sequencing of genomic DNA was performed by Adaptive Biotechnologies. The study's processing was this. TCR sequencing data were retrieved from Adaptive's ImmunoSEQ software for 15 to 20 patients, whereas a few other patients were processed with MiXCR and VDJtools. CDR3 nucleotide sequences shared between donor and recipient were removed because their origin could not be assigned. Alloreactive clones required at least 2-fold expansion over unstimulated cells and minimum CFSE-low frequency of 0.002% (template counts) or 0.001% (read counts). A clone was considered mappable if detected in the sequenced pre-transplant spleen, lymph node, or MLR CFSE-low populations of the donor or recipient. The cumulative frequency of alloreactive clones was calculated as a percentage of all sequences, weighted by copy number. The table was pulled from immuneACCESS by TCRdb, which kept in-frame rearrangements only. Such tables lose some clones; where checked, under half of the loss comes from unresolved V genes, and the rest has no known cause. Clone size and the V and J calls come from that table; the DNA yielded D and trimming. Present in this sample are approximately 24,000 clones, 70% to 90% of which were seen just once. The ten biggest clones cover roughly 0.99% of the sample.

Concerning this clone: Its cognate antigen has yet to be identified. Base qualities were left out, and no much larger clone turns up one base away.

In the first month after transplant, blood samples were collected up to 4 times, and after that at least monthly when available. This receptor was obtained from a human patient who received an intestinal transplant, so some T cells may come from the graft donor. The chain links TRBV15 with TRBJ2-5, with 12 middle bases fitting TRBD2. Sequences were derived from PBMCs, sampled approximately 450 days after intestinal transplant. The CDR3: CATSHTLAGGRETQYF. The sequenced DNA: TGTGCCACCAGCCATACCCTAGCGGGAGGGCGAGAGACCCAGTACTTC.